The sequence of this TCR beta chain was determined in a study of cytomegalovirus exposure and HLA in healthy donors (dated by TCRdb to 2015 to 2018). Study-level background: According to an earlier analysis of 587 of the donors, roughly 180 million T cells yielded 117 million unique TCR beta sequences and approximately 280 Gb of sequence data. An early release that covered about 600 HLA-typed donors contained 250 to 350 gigabases of sequencing data and tens of millions of unique TCR sequences. Among the roughly 400 genotyped donors, around 81% belonged to the genetic ancestry cluster associated with self-reported Caucasian donors. The aim of the study was to test whether cataloging public T cell receptors could identify signatures of past pathogen exposure. The study used immunosequencing to profile the T cell repertoires of approximately 630 subjects and linked those repertoires to cytomegalovirus serostatus. Besides the first cohort of hundreds of subjects, a separate validation cohort made up of over 100 different subjects was used. To predict cytomegalovirus infection status, the study combined high-throughput TCR immunosequencing, statistical association of individual TCRs with disease status, and machine learning. To study patterns of TCR occurrence, a later analysis re-analyzed previously published TCR beta repertoires from several hundred donors and added high-resolution HLA genotyping. Rather than using new phenotypic data, the later analysis identified candidate immune exposures from TCR beta sequences and from how often those sequences occurred across donors. An earlier analysis of 500 to 650 of the donors applied high-throughput TCR beta sequencing to assess whether each TCR beta V gene segment acted as functional or pseudogenic. Donor age, sex, ethnicity and CMV serostatus were collected together with the repertoire data. A later genetic analysis took genome-wide SNP genotypes for 398 of the 666 donors and used that subset as a discovery cohort. Every repertoire in the discovery cohort had been generated on one and the same sequencing platform. Both class I and class II loci were covered by HLA typing, at four-digit resolution. Typing coverage varied by locus: roughly 629-640 donors for A, B, C, DRB1 and DQB1; roughly 520 for DQA1; approximately 610 for DPA1; approximately 450 for DPB1. Several DR-DQ haplotypes were handled as single units for association and clustering because linkage in the cohort was strong. Among some 410 genotyped donors of the cohort, an average of about 240,000 unique TCR beta nucleotide sequences were sequenced per donor, 15% to 20% of them non-productive.

Receptor libraries were prepared by the immunoSEQ multiplex PCR assay. For the multiplex PCR, a mixture combining 60 forward primers for TCR Vbeta segments and 13 reverse primers for TCR Jbeta segments was used. A multiplex PCR assay on genomic DNA amplified the CDR3 region of rearranged TCR beta genes. The Illumina HiSeq System was used to sequence the amplified TCR beta libraries as 87-base-pair reads. In the paper's pipeline: Across the 640 or so repertoires, a later analysis counted some 81 million unique TCR beta chains, some 11 million of which were shared by at least two donors. Raw reads were error-corrected and collapsed into unique sequences by a nearest-neighbor algorithm in which closely related sequences were merged to remove PCR and sequencing errors. V, D and J gene segments were assigned by aligning CDR3 sequences to IMGT reference sequences. For a sequence to be retained, at least a six-nucleotide match to both a V gene segment and a J gene segment was required. A rearrangement was called productive if the CDR3 had no stop codons and remained in frame with V and J, and every other rearrangement was called non-productive. Following IMGT convention, CDR3 was defined as the stretch from the second conserved V-encoded cysteine up to the conserved J-encoded phenylalanine. The earlier analysis of approximately 500 of the donors excluded sequences that lacked an unambiguous match to a single V gene segment. An earlier analysis of a few hundred of the donors called V segments functional above 56.7% productive rearrangements and segregating when the between-donor standard deviation exceeded 5%. To diagnose cytomegalovirus status from the catalog of TCR beta chain sequences, a statistical classification framework was built. V and J gene assignment, in a later analysis, came from comparing TCR nucleotide sequences with IMGT/GENE-DB human TR gene sequences. In a later analysis, CDR3 sequences and most-parsimonious VDJ recombination scenarios were assigned using the TCRdist pipeline. In a later analysis, each TCR beta chain was defined by its CDR3 amino acid sequence together with its V-gene family, and reads lacking a unique V-gene family were excluded. In a later analysis, nearly 600 highly shared, low-generation-probability nucleotide sequences were removed to address suspected cross-contamination and a sequencing artifact. In a later analysis, a clonal expansion index was calculated for each public chain from normalized within-repertoire ranks of inferred template counts. A later analysis computed generation probabilities with a VDJ recombination model fitted to out-of-frame rearrangements, and checked the results against IGoR. In a later analysis, hypergeometric tests were used to score TCR-TCR, TCR-HLA and TCR-CMV co-occurrence, with a repertoire-size bias correction applied to TCR pairs. To estimate false discovery rates, a later analysis permuted the HLA or CMV assignments 20 times. A later analysis grouped co-occurring TCRs with DBSCAN, adding TCRdist sequence similarity when clustering within HLA-allele-positive subsets. Repertoires with fewer than 30,000 or more than 120,000 public chains, plus five repertoires with anomalous nucleotide sharing, were excluded from co-occurrence clustering. Imported from immuneACCESS, the table was reduced by TCRdb to in-frame sequences with V and J called. These copies leave out some clones; in studies compared against another copy, an unresolved V gene accounts for under half, and the cause of the remainder is not known. Clone size and V and J calls were adopted from that table, with D and trimming inferred from the DNA. The sample profile shows 200,000 to 250,000 clones; around 80% of them were found once. The ten largest clones represent approximately 3.9% of the sample.

The CDR3 contains 13 residues, cysteine and phenylalanine counted. Only CDR3 DNA remains: 39 bases, in frame from the first base. CDR1 and CDR2 were assigned from the germline V gene (reference sequence) as LNHNV and YYDKDF. Deletion took 5 bases off V and 7 bases off J, with a span of 14 bases between the germline ends. On this clone itself: Its antigen is unknown. Base qualities are missing; no much larger clone stands one base away.

The cohort consisted of 650 to 850 healthy bone marrow donors. At the time of sampling, every cohort member was nominally healthy, though immune exposures that went unrecorded were likely present. The donor was CMV seronegative and was included in the group of over 300 seronegative cohort members. A peripheral blood sample was provided by each donor, and peripheral blood mononuclear cells were used for TCR beta sequencing. The Qiagen DNeasy Blood Extraction Kit was used to extract genomic DNA from the blood cell samples. Broader findings and caveats from the paper: Some IMGT-functional V segments, including TRBV6-2 and TRBV6-3, could not be distinguished by the 87-base-pair reads and were therefore excluded. In vitro tests confirmed that a few of the cytomegalovirus-associated TCR beta chains recognize cytomegalovirus antigens. In a later analysis, several top co-occurrence clusters were reported to appear linked to parvovirus B19, influenza, CMV and Epstein-Barr virus. The presence/absence analyses assumed that sequencing depth was roughly uniform across donors, and that assumption may not be true. A later genetic analysis associated a missense DCLRE1C variant with V-gene and J-gene trimming of TCR beta chains, and an independent cohort replicated the association. Linkage disequilibrium might explain the correlated functional status among segregating V segments, but an unknown experimental factor could not be excluded. A later analysis found that HLA-associated TCR beta chains were more clonally expanded and had lower generation probabilities than equally common non-associated chains. In the study, 150 to 200 TCR beta chains were listed as associated with cytomegalovirus. A later genetic analysis reported fewer N-insertions in productive TCRs among donors in an Asian-associated ancestry cluster than the approximately 670-donor mean. In both the original and validation cohorts, the classifier was reported to diagnose cytomegalovirus status with high specificity and sensitivity. The authors suggested that the approach could potentially be generalized to other disease states and immunological phenotypes. In an earlier analysis of 450 to 750 of the donors, most TCR beta V segments appeared in productive rearrangements about 87% or about 30% of the time, broadly matching IMGT annotations. In a later analysis, the rate of TCR association differed among HLA loci, with DRB1 alleles having the most associated TCRs and HLA-C alleles having the fewest. Because HLA typing was unavailable for some donors at each locus, only the typed subset was used in association tests. When HLA alleles, especially DR and DQ, strongly co-occurred, TCR associations were difficult to assign to individual alleles. Immune exposure information for the cohort was limited to CMV serostatus. According to a later analysis, most CMV-associated TCR beta chains appeared to be HLA-restricted, and the HLA associations seemed to be driven largely by CMV exposure. A group of highly shared sequence variants was considered likely to be a technical artifact of the sequencing pipeline. Approximately 18 rarely observed V segments, including chromosome 9 orphons, were excluded from the earlier analysis of just under 600 of the donors because counts were too low. Most TCR sequences were observed very rarely across donors, whereas some public TCRs were present in many individuals. The cohort was sequenced for TCR beta chains only, and without alpha or paired-chain data the features that could be detected were limited. A further reported finding was that TCR beta sequences accurately predicted the HLA-A and HLA-B alleles for most subjects in the first cohort. In a later analysis, over 15,000 TCR beta sequences were associated with specific HLA alleles at a false discovery rate of 0.05.

This receptor was obtained from a male donor in good health and CMV-seronegative. Material for sequencing was PBMCs. Rearrangement joined TRBV15 to TRBJ2-5, with a weak D call of TRBD1 (5 bases match). In nucleotides, the sequence is TGTGCCACCAGCTTGAGGCAGGGTGGGACCCAGTACTTC. It translates as CATSLRQGGTQYF. With all but the CDR3 taken from the reference TRBV15 and TRBJ2-5 genes, the full variable domain is: DAMVIQNPRYQVTQFGKPVTLSCSQTLNHNVMYWYQQKSSQAPKLLFHYYDKDFNNEADTPDNFQSRRPNTSFCFLDIRSPGLGDTAMYLCATSLRQGGTQYFGPGTRLLVL.